This T cell receptor (beta chain) was recorded in a study of shared clonotypes between healthy human individuals. Study-level information: Each donor contributed plates that comprised three CD4 naive, three CD4 memory, two CD8 naive and one CD8 memory. Findings of the study overall: With a handful of donors compared, around 4.7% of naive CD4 clonotypes were shared.

The germline V and J ends were trimmed by 2 bases and 7 bases, with 9 bases remaining between them. The CDR3 sequence is 13 residues long. The germline V gene has CDR1 SGHRS and CDR2 YFSETQ. A word on this clone: What it recognizes is unknown.

Investigators spread the genomic DNA of each subset evenly over several immunoSEQ plates. Using about 220 ng DNA, 32,000 or so T cell genomes, the sorted-subset replicate PCRs were run. TCRdb keeps only in-frame clones here, not all; method: immunoSEQ multiplex PCR. Of millions of clones in the sample, over 85% were seen once. This sequence was found in a man younger than 30 in good health. Some clones in this sample may be carry-over from other donors' samples. The sample consisted of naive CD4+ T cells from PBMCs. The subset was: CD45RA+ positively selected. V is TRBV5-1 and J is TRBJ1-4; D unclear. CDR3 sequence (DNA): TGCGCCAGCAGCTTCCTGTCTGGTGAAAAACTGTTTTTT. As protein: CASSFLSGEKLFF.